These 13 T cell receptor beta chains were all obtained from the same sample, sequenced in a study of T cell responses to AZD1222 COVID-19 vaccine. Using immunoSEQ multiplex PCR, the repertoire was profiled, and TCRdb retains in-frame clones only, with some absent. The sample contains 80,000 to 100,000 clones, around 85% of which appear only once. This material consisted of peripheral blood, taken 28 days after the second AZD1222 dose. These receptors came from an adult who received the AZD1222 COVID-19 vaccine.

V is TRBV5-6 and J is TRBJ1-1; TRBD1 is a possible D gene (6 bases). Germline CDR1 reads SGHDT; CDR2 reads YYEEEE. The V gene lost 2 bases and the J gene lost 1 base, with 9 bases spanning the gap. The CDR3 sequence is 14 residues long. The CDR3 reads CASSFSRGNTEAFF. The DNA of the CDR3 is TGTGCCAGCAGCTTTAGCAGGGGGAACACTGAAGCTTTCTTT.

V and J are TRBV18 and TRBJ2-1; 14 nucleotides match TRBD2. The germline V gene has CDR1 KGHSH and CDR2 LQKENI. The J segment lost 6 bases and the V segment lost 3 bases, leaving 4 bases of the junction unmatched. This CDR3 is 16 amino acids long. CDR3 loop: CASSPPGLAGANEQFF. The CDR3 DNA is TGTGCCAGCTCACCCCCGGGACTAGCGGGAGCCAATGAGCAGTTCTTC.

In this sample, this clone turned up once. The CDR3 protein is CASSPVGRMLSYEQYF. For the CDR3, the DNA is TGTGCCAGCAGCCCGGTGGGACGTATGCTCTCCTACGAGCAGTACTTC. The chain carries TRBV5-8 and TRBJ2-7, with D perhaps TRBD1 or TRBD2 (5 bases each). The CDR3 runs to 16 residues. Trimming cost V 4 bases and J 0 bases, with 17 bases left between them. CDR1 SGHTS and CDR2 YDEGEE come from the germline V gene.

This clone was observed a single time. Germline is not matched at one junction end, which may reflect a read error. The rearrangement joins TRBV18 to TRBJ2-1; the match to TRBD1 covers 8 bases. The CDR3 runs to 13 residues. Germline V CDR1 and CDR2: KGHSH, LQKENI. The CDR3 reads CASSPAGTGGLVF. The CDR3 nucleotides are TGTGCCAGCTCACCGGCCGGGACAGGTGGTTTGGTCTTC.

The CDR3 is CASSDRIGYGYTF. The CDR3 DNA sequence: TGTGCCAGCAGTGATCGAATAGGCTATGGCTACACCTTC. V and J are TRBV6-4 and TRBJ1-2; D is unclear. Germline V gives CDR1 MRHNA, CDR2 SNTAGT. The CDR3 has 13 residues. V was trimmed by 3 bases and J by 4 bases, leaving 9 bases between them.

The rearrangement joins TRBV27 to TRBJ1-4; D is unclear. The V and J ends lost 2 bases and 4 bases respectively, with 11 bases between them. Per the germline V gene, CDR1 is MNHEY and CDR2 is SMNVEV (reference sequence). The CDR3 consists of 15 residues. CDR3 bases: TGTGCCAGCAGTTTACGCAGCTATTTTAATGAAAAACTGTTTTTT. Translating it yields CASSLRSYFNEKLFF.

This sequence joins TRBV11-3 and TRBJ2-1; no clear D. This CDR3 has 13 residues. Germline loops: CDR1 SGHNT, CDR2 YENEEA. V lost 0 bases and J 5 bases, leaving 5 bases between the germline ends. The CDR3 protein is CASSLEANNEQFF. The CDR3 DNA follows: TGTGCCAGCAGCTTAGAGGCGAACAATGAGCAGTTCTTC.

This clone was counted a single time. The chain combines TRBV5-1 with TRBJ2-5; D might be TRBD2 (6 bases). The V gene lost 0 bases and the J gene lost 2 bases, with 8 bases spanning the gap. Germline V gene lookup returns CDR1 SGHRS and CDR2 YFSETQ. This CDR3 contains 14 residues. The CDR3 bases are TGCGCCAGCAGCTTGGCGGGGGTGCAAGAGACCCAGTACTTC. Protein sequence: CASSLAGVQETQYF.

The rearrangement uses TRBV7-9 and TRBJ1-3; D gene uncertain. CDR3 length: 12 amino acids. Trimming left V 11 bases short and J 0 bases short, with 8 bases between. Germline V gene sequence: CDR1 SEHNR, CDR2 FQNEAQ (reference sequence). The CDR3 is CAGAVSGNTIYF. In DNA form, the CDR3 reads TGTGCCGGCGCAGTCTCTGGAAACACCATATATTTT.

This rearrangement joins TRBV18 to TRBJ1-2; 7 positions match TRBD1. The germline CDR1 and CDR2 sequences are KGHSH and LQKENI. V shed 1 base and J 4 bases; nucleotides not matched to a gene: 6. The CDR3 covers 15 residues. CDR3 protein: CASSPQGTATYGYTF. The CDR3 nucleotides are TGTGCCAGCTCACCACAGGGGACAGCTACCTATGGCTACACCTTC.

This clone was observed a handful of times. The rearrangement joins TRBV19 to TRBJ2-1; D could derive from TRBD1 or TRBD2 (6 bases each). Germline loops: CDR1 LNHDA, CDR2 SQIVND (reference sequence). This CDR3 has 14 residues. The ends were cut back, 3 bases at V and 7 bases at J, with 13 bases in the middle. The chain's CDR3 is CASSIGGGWNEQFF. The CDR3 nucleotides are TGTGCCAGTAGTATCGGGGGCGGTTGGAATGAGCAGTTCTTC.

In this sample, this clone turned up a few times. This chain connects TRBV24-1 to TRBJ1-2; D gene unclear. In germline, CDR1 is KGHDR, CDR2 SFDVKD. V was pared by 5 bases and J by 8 bases, with 2 bases between. This CDR3 contains 9 residues. CDR3: CATSGGYTF. Here the CDR3 DNA reads TGTGCCACCAGTGGGGGCTACACCTTC.

This clone was observed a single time. The chain is built from TRBV11-2 and TRBJ2-1, with 8 bases fitting TRBD2. The CDR3 is made up of 15 amino acids. Trimming at V came to 1 base and at J to 3 bases, leaving 2 bases not matched to a gene. Germline CDR1 reads SGHAT; CDR2 reads FQNNGV. The CDR3 sequence: CASSLAGGLYNEQFF. In DNA, the CDR3 is TGTGCCAGCAGCTTAGCGGGAGGGCTCTACAATGAGCAGTTCTTC.